This T cell receptor (beta chain) is drawn from a study of identical twins (TCRdb year 2016). Looking at the study overall: To test whether fetal clonotypes persist, the study used deep sequencing on TCR alpha and beta repertoires from monozygotic twins, unrelated adults of various ages, and cord blood. Replicate twin experiments were performed at different times using different library preparation protocols to rule out contamination.

The library was prepared using 5' RACE. For sequencing, an Illumina HiSeq 2000 was employed. Template switching added a universal primer binding site, and the final cDNA carried a unique molecular identifier that allowed TCR cDNA molecules to be counted accurately. Specific primers in the conserved constant-segment region were used to synthesize first-strand cDNA for TCR alpha and beta chains. To control for contamination, each cDNA library was double barcoded with a SMART-Mk sample barcode plus Illumina barcodes. TruSeq adapter sequences along with Illumina sample barcodes were introduced in two successive PCR steps. TCR alpha and beta cDNA libraries were sequenced on the Illumina HiSeq platform with custom primers. The study's own analysis went as follows. MiGEC processed the raw reads to extract unique molecular identifiers, while MiXCR was used to determine the CDR3 positions. For each individual, recombination models were inferred using an EM algorithm with the repgenHMM and IGoR tools. The analysis of shared clonotypes was done with the tcR package in R, with sharing normalized by the product of cloneset sizes. Out-of-frame nonproductive sequences were analyzed to study raw recombination free of thymic and clonal selection effects. TCRdb applied fastp at Q25 and MiXCR to the public reads, then kept only in-frame beta chains. Identical CDR3 proteins give one entry, which carries the most common genes and DNA. These V and J calls are TCRdb output, not the study's own analysis. This sample gives approximately 550,000 distinct CDR3 sequences in total; around 20% of them show up just once. Around 0.5% of the sample belongs to the ten largest clones.

Only healthy Caucasian donors were included. The twin cohort consisted of three pairs of female monozygotic twins, all aged about 18 to 29 years. Positive isolation kits from Invitrogen were used to isolate CD4+ and CD8+ T cell populations. The paper as a whole reports these results and caveats: Conclusions relied on cross-sectional statistical analysis, since the same donors could not be followed over many years. Excess twin sharing in beta out-of-frame sequences was weaker because fewer shared sequences lowered the signal-to-noise ratio. Zero-insertion analyses could be partly confounded by invariant T cells such as MAIT and iNKT, although diverse VJ usage argued against such confounding for most clonotypes. Compared with coincidental sharing between unrelated individuals, an excess of low generation-probability sequences was observed among out-of-frame TCR alpha sequences shared between twins. Abundant cord blood beta clonotypes had fewer insertions, young adult naive repertoires showed a similar but weaker trend, and memory repertoires showed no such trend. Recombination models systematically underestimated out-of-frame TCR alpha sharing in monozygotic twins but agreed with sharing between unrelated individuals.

The germline V gene sets CDR1 to SGHVS and CDR2 to FQNEAQ. At the junction V is shortened by 5 bases and J by 7 bases; bases outside the gene matches: 4. There are 13 amino acids in the CDR3, from cysteine to phenylalanine inclusive. Only CDR3 DNA is held: 39 bases, read in frame from base 1. This clonotype was seen repeatedly, ten times or more. The antigen it binds to is not known. Within one base of it there is no much larger clone, and no base qualities were kept. These data were likewise used in another study, on yellow fever vaccine responses in identical twins. Drawing on the second study: The authors reported that the T cell response to vaccination in identical twins appeared partly convergent and partly personalized. The study precisely tracked vaccine-responding T cell clones in identical twins.

Sequenced sample: CD4+ T cells sorted from blood. In this chain, TRBV7-8 is recombined with TRBJ2-2, and TRBD1 aligns with 7 junction nucleotides. The source is a woman in her late teens or twenties in good health. CDR3 reads: CASSRQGFGELFF. The DNA sequence follows: TGTGCCAGCAGCCGACAGGGTTTCGGGGAGCTGTTTTTT.